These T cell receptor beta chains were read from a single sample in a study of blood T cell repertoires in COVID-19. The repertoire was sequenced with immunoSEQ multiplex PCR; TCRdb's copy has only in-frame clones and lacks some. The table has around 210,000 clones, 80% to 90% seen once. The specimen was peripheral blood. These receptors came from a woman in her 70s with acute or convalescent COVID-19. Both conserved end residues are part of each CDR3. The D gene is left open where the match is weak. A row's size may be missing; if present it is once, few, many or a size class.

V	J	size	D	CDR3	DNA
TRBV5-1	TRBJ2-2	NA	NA	CASSSQHGANTGELFF	TGCGCCAGCAGCTCACAGCACGGCGCGAACACCGGGGAGCTGTTTTTT
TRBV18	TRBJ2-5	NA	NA	CASSPWTGGGETQYF	TGTGCCAGCTCACCCTGGACAGGCGGAGGGGAGACCCAGTACTTC
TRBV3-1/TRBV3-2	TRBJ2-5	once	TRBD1	CASSQGNRGREETQYF	TGTGCCAGCAGCCAGGGGAACAGGGGGCGCGAGGAGACCCAGTACTTC
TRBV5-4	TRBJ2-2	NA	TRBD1	CASARGTGRVRELFF	TGTGCCAGCGCGAGGGGGACAGGGAGAGTCAGGGAGCTGTTTTTT
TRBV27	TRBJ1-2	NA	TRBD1	CASSFRQGADGYTF	TGTGCCAGCAGTTTCCGACAGGGGGCCGATGGCTACACCTTC
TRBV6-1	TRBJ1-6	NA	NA	CASSEAALYNSPLHF	TGTGCCAGCAGTGAAGCGGCCTTATATAATTCACCCCTCCACTTT
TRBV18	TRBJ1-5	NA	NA	CASSDTGTQPQHF	TGTGCCAGCTCAGACACAGGGACTCAGCCCCAGCATTTT
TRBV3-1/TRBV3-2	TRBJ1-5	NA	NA	CASSQGISGNVFF	TGTGCCAGCAGCCAAGGGATTTCGGGGAATGTATTCTTT
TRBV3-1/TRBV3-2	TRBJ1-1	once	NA	CASSLQGRTEAFF	TGTGCCAGCAGCCTCCAGGGGCGCACTGAAGCTTTCTTT
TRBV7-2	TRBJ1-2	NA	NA	CASSLGREIYGYTF	TGTGCCAGCAGCTTAGGTCGGGAAATCTATGGCTACACCTTC
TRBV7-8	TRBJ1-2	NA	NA	CASSPRTDGGYTF	TGTGCCAGCAGCCCCCGGACAGACGGAGGCTACACCTTC
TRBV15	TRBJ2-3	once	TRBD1	CATSRETGTGYTDTQYF	TGTGCCACCAGCAGAGAAACAGGGACAGGGTACACAGATACGCAGTATTTT
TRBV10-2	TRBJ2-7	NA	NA	CASSEQGDEQYF	TGCGCCAGCAGTGAACAGGGTGACGAGCAGTACTTC
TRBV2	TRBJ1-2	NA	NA	CASSGQFNYGYTF	TGTGCCAGCAGTGGACAGTTCAACTATGGCTACACCTTC
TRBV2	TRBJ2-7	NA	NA	CATSYRDSPRAF	TGTGCCACCTCTTACAGGGATTCCCCTCGAGCCTTC
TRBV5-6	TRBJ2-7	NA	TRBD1	CASRGQGVPENYEQYF	TGTGCCAGCAGGGGACAGGGGGTGCCTGAAAACTACGAGCAGTACTTC
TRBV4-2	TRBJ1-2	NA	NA	CASSQVERGNYGYTF	TGTGCCAGCAGCCAAGTGGAGCGGGGGAACTATGGCTACACCTTC
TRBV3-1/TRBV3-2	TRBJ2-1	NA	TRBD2	CASSRLAAYNEQFF	TGTGCCAGCAGCCGACTAGCGGCGTACAATGAGCAGTTCTTC